The 26 T cell receptor beta chains below come from one sample, sequenced in a study of low-dose radiotherapy and immunotherapy resistance in tumors. Both TCRalpha and TCRbeta chains were reverse transcribed with V-gene-specific primers. It was with a constant-region primer and a V-primer adapter that TCRs were amplified over around 18 PCR cycles. TCRdb reanalysed the reads using MiXCR and keeps one entry per CDR3 protein. This sample carries around 80,000 distinct CDR3 sequences, about a sixth of them seen once, and the ten largest clones take less than 1.5%. As for time point: after trial treatment. Treatment described: LDRT plus nivolumab, ipilimumab, low-dose cyclophosphamide and aspirin (RACIN trial). Sequenced material: PBMCs, taken after low-dose radiotherapy plus immunotherapy. These receptors were taken from a male donor with prostate cancer.

This clonotype was observed at least ten times. V gene TRBV28 combines with J gene TRBJ2-5; either TRBD1 or TRBD2 may fit D (5 bases each). CDR3 length equals 14 residues. V was cut by 7 bases and J by 3 bases, with 15 bases left in between. Germline V gene data show CDR1 as MDHEN and CDR2 as SYDVKM. This chain's CDR3 is CASTLFGGEETQYF. In DNA form, the CDR3 reads TGTGCCAGCACTTTGTTTGGGGGAGAAGAGACCCAGTACTTC. The variable domain in full, with the rest retrieved from reference TRBV28 and TRBJ2-5, is DVKVTQSSRYLVKRTGEKVFLECVQDMDHENMFWYRQDPGLGLRLIYFSYDVKMKEKGDIPEGYSVSREKKERFSLILESASTNQTSMYLCASTLFGGEETQYFGPGTRLLVL.

This clonotype has ten or more counts. The rearrangement joins TRBV28 to TRBJ2-2; D may be TRBD1 (5 bases). V was cut by 1 base and J by 8 bases, with 11 bases left in between. The CDR3 consists of 14 residues. Per germline, CDR1 MDHEN and CDR2 SYDVKM. This CDR3 reads CASSLSGYIGELFF. CDR3 nucleotide sequence: TGTGCCAGCAGTTTATCAGGGTACATTGGGGAGCTGTTTTTT.

The chain couples TRBV27 to TRBJ2-6; no definite D call. With 5 bases removed from V and 4 bases from J, the gap between germline ends came to 12 bases. This CDR3 has 15 amino acids. Germline-derived CDR1 and CDR2 are MNHEY and SMNVEV (reference sequence). CDR3 sequence: CASSVRTAGANVLTF. For the CDR3, the DNA is TGTGCCAGCAGTGTCAGGACGGCCGGGGCCAACGTCCTGACTTTC.

This clonotype was detected many times. The J gene is TRBJ2-3, the V gene TRBV19; 10 bases map to TRBD2. The junction had 9 bases not matched to a gene; V was cut back by 7 bases and J by 5 bases. This CDR3 spans 15 amino acids. CDR1 and CDR2 (germline): LNHDA, SQIVND (reference sequence). The CDR3 reads CASKKAGGPIDTQYF. The DNA for the CDR3 is TGTGCCAGTAAAAAAGCGGGAGGGCCTATAGATACGCAGTATTTT.

This clonotype was picked up many times. J is TRBJ1-2 and V is TRBV28, with TRBD1 matching 9 bases. J gave up 8 bases and V 1 base, and 11 bases lay outside the gene matches. Germline CDR1 MDHEN, CDR2 SYDVKM. The CDR3 runs 16 residues. DNA of the CDR3: TGTGCCAGCAGTTTATTTCGCGGGACAGGGCTTGGGGGCTACACCTTC. This encodes CASSLFRGTGLGGYTF.

The chain recombines TRBV4-3 with TRBJ1-5; perhaps TRBD1 as D (6 bases). The CDR3 runs 15 residues. Per germline, CDR1 LGHNA and CDR2 YSLEER. V gave up 0 bases and J gave up 3 bases, with 9 bases separating them. The CDR3 here is CASSQEHRANQPQHF. DNA for the CDR3: TGCGCCAGCAGCCAAGAGCACAGGGCCAATCAGCCCCAGCATTTT.

This clonotype was detected many times. J is TRBJ2-5 and V is TRBV7-2; 11 positions agree with TRBD2. Germline CDR1 is SGHTA and CDR2 is FQGNSA. The CDR3 extends over 14 amino acids. The J segment lost 4 bases and the V segment lost 5 bases, leaving 3 bases of the junction unmatched. This CDR3 reads CASSTGTSGETQYF. The CDR3 region has the DNA TGTGCCAGCAGCACCGGGACTAGCGGAGAGACCCAGTACTTC. The variable domain in full, completed from reference TRBV7-2 and TRBJ2-5, reads GAGVSQSPSNKVTEKGKDVELRCDPISGHTALYWYRQSLGQGLEFLIYFQGNSAPDKSGLPSDRFSAERTGGSVSTLTIQRTQQEDSAVYLCASSTGTSGETQYFGPGTRLLVL.

There are many counts of this clonotype. This rearrangement joins TRBV18 to TRBJ2-4, with TRBD2 matching 15 bases. Germline CDR1 KGHSH, CDR2 LQKENI. The J segment lost 8 bases and the V segment lost 3 bases, leaving 8 bases of the junction unmatched. The CDR3 length is 17 residues. The CDR3 region has the DNA TGTGCCAGCTCACCGGGACTAGCGGGAGGAACTGGGGACATTCAGTACTTC. It codes for CASSPGLAGGTGDIQYF.

There are many counts of this clonotype. The chain combines TRBV7-6 with TRBJ2-7; maybe TRBD2 (6 bases). The CDR3 has 13 residues. Germline V CDR1 and CDR2: SGHVS, FNYEAQ. V was shortened by 3 bases and J by 7 bases, with 13 bases between the two germline ends. CDR3 DNA: TGTGCCAGCAGCTTGGGGGACTTTCGGGAGCAGTACTTC. This sequence encodes CASSLGDFREQYF. The variable domain in full, completed from reference TRBV7-6 and TRBJ2-7, reads GAGVSQSPRYKVTKRGQDVALRCDPISGHVSLYWYRQALGQGPEFLTYFNYEAQQDKSGLPNDRFSAERPEGSISTLTIQRTEQRDSAMYRCASSLGDFREQYFGPGTRLTVT.

Turning to this clonotype: It is likely a read error: a sequence one base away is far more abundant. J is TRBJ2-7 and V is TRBV28; perhaps TRBD2 as D (5 bases). Germline loops: CDR1 MDHEN, CDR2 SYDVKM. This CDR3 contains 16 residues. Trimming removed 3 bases at V and 7 bases at J, with 22 bases between. The CDR3: CASSFLSDSSYNEQYF. The DNA for the CDR3 is TGTGCCAGCAGTTTCCTGTCGGACTCCTCCTACAATGAGCAGTACTTC.

This clonotype occurred many times. The chain couples TRBV30 to TRBJ2-3; 7 bases fit TRBD1. The CDR3 spans 15 residues. The V and J ends lost 3 bases and 2 bases, in that order; junction bases with no gene match: 8. CDR1 GTSNPN and CDR2 SVGIG come from the germline V gene (reference sequence). CDR3 loop: CAWRKTGTDTDTQYF. CDR3 bases: TGTGCCTGGAGAAAGACAGGGACGGACACAGATACGCAGTATTTT.

With regard to this clonotype: This is likely an artifact of a read error, given a far larger clone one base away. The chain links TRBV13 to TRBJ2-7; 7 bases fit TRBD1. The V gene's germline CDR1 is PRHDT and CDR2 FYEKMQ (reference sequence). The CDR3 runs 14 residues. The junction had 12 bases not matched to a gene; V was cut back by 7 bases and J by 6 bases. CDR3 in DNA: TGTGCCAGCAAAAAGGGACAGATGGTGGGCGAGCAGTACTTC. Translation gives CASKKGQMVGEQYF.

This clonotype was counted many times. The chain carries TRBV7-8 and TRBJ1-5; 8 bases are a match to TRBD1. Germline CDR1 reads SGHVS; CDR2 reads FQNEAQ. The ends lost 5 bases at V and 6 bases at J; junction bases unmatched: 6. This CDR3 contains 14 residues. For the CDR3, the DNA is TGTGCCAGCAGCACGGACAGGGAGGGTCAGCCCCAGCATTTT. This sequence encodes CASSTDREGQPQHF.

This clonotype was found many times. The chain carries TRBV6-5 and TRBJ2-7, with D hard to call. The V end was cut by 7 bases, the J end by 4 bases, with 8 bases between. CDR1 MNHEY and CDR2 SVGAGI come from the germline V gene. The CDR3 runs to 11 residues. This chain's CDR3 is CASTKGYEQYF. The DNA for the CDR3 is TGTGCCAGCACTAAAGGGTACGAGCAGTACTTC.

The table lists this clonotype with many counts. The junction and the germline gene differ at one end; a read error may be behind it. J is TRBJ2-1 and V is TRBV6-1; 14 positions match TRBD2. The CDR3 has 15 amino acids. Looked up from germline, CDR1 is MNHNS and CDR2 is SASEGT. As DNA, the CDR3 is TGTGCCAGCAGTCCCTCTCCGACTAGCGGGAGGGCCCCAGTCTTC. Its translation is CASSPSPTSGRAPVF.

Many counts were recorded for this clonotype. The rearrangement joins TRBV28 to TRBJ2-7; the D gene is possibly TRBD1 (5 bases). Germline CDR1 and CDR2: MDHEN and SYDVKM. Trimming cost V 4 bases and J 5 bases, with 6 bases left between them. The length of the CDR3 is 11 residues. The CDR3 is CASSWGNEQYF. Written as DNA, the CDR3 is TGTGCCAGCAGTTGGGGCAACGAGCAGTACTTC.

This clonotype was seen repeatedly, ten times or more. The V and J genes are TRBV27 and TRBJ2-6; D gene unclear. V was pared by 2 bases and J by 0 bases, with 2 bases between. CDR3 length equals 14 residues. In germline, CDR1 is MNHEY, CDR2 SMNVEV (reference sequence). CDR3 loop: CASSLASGANVLTF. Here the CDR3 DNA reads TGTGCCAGCAGTTTAGCCTCTGGGGCCAACGTCCTGACTTTC. Using reference TRBV27 and TRBJ2-6 for the parts outside the CDR3, the full variable domain is EAQVTQNPRYLITVTGKKLTVTCSQNMNHEYMSWYRQDPGLGLRQIYYSMNVEVTDKGDVPEGYKVSRKEKRNFPLILESPSPNQTSLYFCASSLASGANVLTFGAGSRLTVL.

This clonotype was found many times. The rearrangement uses TRBV12-5 and TRBJ2-6; the D gene is possibly TRBD1 (5 bases). Trimming shortened V by 6 bases and J by 4 bases, and 16 bases separated the two germline ends. This CDR3 region has 16 residues. Germline CDR1 and CDR2: LGHNT and FRNRAP. The CDR3 nucleotides read TGTGCTAGTGGCCTACAATCAGGGCACGGGGCCAACGTCCTGACTTTC. The encoded protein is CASGLQSGHGANVLTF.

Many counts were recorded for this clonotype. This rearrangement joins TRBV29-1 to TRBJ2-5, with 7 bases lining up with TRBD2. Per the germline V gene, CDR1 is SQVTM and CDR2 is ANQGSEA. With 4 bases clipped from V and 5 bases from J, the junction kept 7 bases outside the gene matches. This CDR3 contains 13 residues. The CDR3 reads CSVGGGSGETQYF. Written as DNA, the CDR3 is TGCAGCGTTGGGGGCGGGAGTGGGGAGACCCAGTACTTC. The full variable domain, in which reference TRBV29-1 and TRBJ2-5 provide the parts outside the CDR3, is SAVISQKPSRDICQRGTSLTIQCQVDSQVTMMFWYRQQPGQSLTLIATANQGSEATYESGFVIDKFPISRPNLTFSTLTVSNMSPEDSSIYLCSVGGGSGETQYFGPGTRLLVL.

The chain uses TRBV29-1 and TRBJ2-1, with 13 bases that match TRBD2. The CDR3 covers 13 residues. Trimming removed 7 bases from V and 6 bases from J; junction bases left unmatched: 3. Germline values: CDR1 SQVTM, CDR2 ANQGSEA. The CDR3 coding sequence is TGCAGCGGTGGACTAGCGGGAGCCAATGAGCAGTTCTTC. Translating gives CSGGLAGANEQFF.

As regards this clonotype: A far larger clone is just one base off, so this is likely a read error. This chain links TRBV5-1 with TRBJ2-1, with D possibly being TRBD1 or TRBD2 (6 bases each). V lost 7 bases, J lost 10 bases, and 15 bases lay in between. The CDR3 runs 12 residues. CDR1 and CDR2 from the germline V gene are SGHRS and YFSETQ. The CDR3 sequence: CASAGGGSEQFF. DNA of the CDR3: TGCGCCAGCGCTGGAGGGGGTTCCGAGCAGTTCTTC.

This clonotype was found a few times. A far larger clone is one nucleotide away, so this likely arose from a read error. The genes are TRBV29-1 and TRBJ2-1, with 10 bases matching TRBD2. In germline, CDR1 is SQVTM, CDR2 ANQGSEA. V lost 3 bases to trimming and J lost 13 bases; unmatched junction nucleotides: 9. The CDR3 extends over 13 amino acids. In DNA, the CDR3 is TGCAGCGTTGATCCTAGCGGGAGAGAGACCCAGTTCTTC. Protein sequence: CSVDPSGRETQFF.

Comments on this clonotype: Since no conserved phenylalanine or tryptophan closes the CDR3, a read error is the likely cause. The chain carries TRBV27 and TRBJ1-3, with unresolved D. Germline CDR1 and CDR2: MNHEY and SMNVEV (reference sequence). V was trimmed by 6 bases and J by 2 bases, leaving 14 bases between them. This CDR3 comprises 15 residues. The CDR3 DNA is TGTGCCAGCAGACCCAGGCCGCTCCCTGGAAACACCATATATTTG. This codes for CASRPRPLPGNTIYL.

At least ten counts were recorded for this clonotype. CDR3 residues: CASGLRGNTEAFF. CDR3 DNA sequence: TGCGCCAGCGGCCTCCGGGGGAACACTGAAGCTTTCTTT. This chain connects TRBV5-1 to TRBJ1-1; no firm D call. V lost 7 bases and J lost 1, with 11 bases in between. Germline CDR1 and CDR2: SGHRS and YFSETQ. The CDR3 is 13 amino acids.

Concerning this clonotype: No DNA is shown, since the ends of the CDR3 on it are uncertain; the CDR3 is the one TCRdb lists. This chain joins TRBV28 and TRBJ2-2; the D segment call TRBD1 is taken from the table without a DNA check. The CDR3 spans 21 residues, counting both ends. The germline V gene encodes CDR1 MDHEN and CDR2 SYDVKM. The CDR3: CASSLNFRGTGELFFFFFFFF.

In regard to this clonotype: The limits of the CDR3 on the DNA are not certain, so only TCRdb's listed CDR3 is given. The chain couples TRBV18 to TRBJ2-2; the table's D call of TRBD1 was not tested on the DNA. The CDR3 comprises 16 residues, both ends counted. Germline V gene sequence: CDR1 KGHSH, CDR2 LQKENI. CDR3 amino acids: CASSPQLGGPGELFFF.